This is a list of T cell receptor beta chains from one sample in a study of T cell responses to AZD1222 COVID-19 vaccine. Libraries were prepared by immunoSEQ multiplex PCR; TCRdb keeps only in-frame clonotypes and omits some of them. There are approximately 130,000 clones in the sample; about 93% occur only once, and roughly 0.91% lies in the top ten. The specimen was peripheral blood, collected on day 0 of AZD1222 vaccination. The source is an adult in good health. Both conserved end residues are part of each CDR3. D genes are given only for firm matches. For some rows the clone size is stated as once, few or many, or as a class when expanded; others skip it.

cdr3_aa: CASSLKQSVGETQYF
cdr3_nt: TGTGCCAGCAGCTTAAAACAGTCGGTAGGGGAGACCCAGTACTTC
clone_size: NA
d_call: NA
j_call: TRBJ2-5
v_call: TRBV11-3

cdr3_aa: CASSGTGRTYSNQPQHF
cdr3_nt: TGTGCCAGCAGTGGGACTGGACGGACGTATAGCAATCAGCCCCAGCATTTT
clone_size: NA
d_call: NA
j_call: TRBJ1-5
v_call: TRBV6-1

cdr3_aa: CASSYRPTGELFF
cdr3_nt: TGTGCCAGCAGTTACAGACCCACCGGGGAGCTGTTTTTT
clone_size: NA
d_call: NA
j_call: TRBJ2-2
v_call: TRBV6-5

cdr3_aa: CASSQFTDTQYF
cdr3_nt: TGTGCCAGCAGCCAATTCACAGATACGCAGTATTTT
clone_size: NA
d_call: NA
j_call: TRBJ2-3
v_call: TRBV11-3

cdr3_aa: CASSRTGNYGYTF
cdr3_nt: TGTGCCAGCAGTAGGACAGGAAACTATGGCTACACCTTC
clone_size: NA
d_call: TRBD1
j_call: TRBJ1-2
v_call: TRBV6-5

cdr3_aa: CATSRDGGSNQPQHF
cdr3_nt: TGTGCCACCAGCAGAGATGGGGGGAGCAATCAGCCCCAGCATTTT
clone_size: NA
d_call: NA
j_call: TRBJ1-5
v_call: TRBV15

cdr3_aa: CAISVRLSSYNSPLHF
cdr3_nt: TGTGCCATCAGTGTCAGGTTGAGCTCCTATAATTCACCCCTCCACTTT
clone_size: NA
d_call: NA
j_call: TRBJ1-6
v_call: TRBV10-3

cdr3_aa: CASSDPGTGNTEAFF
cdr3_nt: TGTGCCAGCAGTGACCCGGGGACAGGGAACACTGAAGCTTTCTTT
clone_size: NA
d_call: TRBD1
j_call: TRBJ1-1
v_call: TRBV25-1

cdr3_aa: CASSTSGNTEAFF
cdr3_nt: TGTGCCAGCAGCACGAGTGGGAACACTGAAGCTTTCTTT
clone_size: NA
d_call: NA
j_call: TRBJ1-1
v_call: TRBV6-6

cdr3_aa: CASSVRTGEEGYTF
cdr3_nt: TGTGCCAGCAGCGTCAGGACAGGGGAAGAGGGCTACACCTTC
clone_size: NA
d_call: TRBD1
j_call: TRBJ1-2
v_call: TRBV7-2

cdr3_aa: CAIKGATGGPSSYEQYF
cdr3_nt: TGTGCCATCAAGGGGGCTACCGGGGGCCCTAGCTCCTACGAGCAGTACTTC
clone_size: NA
d_call: NA
j_call: TRBJ2-7
v_call: TRBV10-3

cdr3_aa: CASSEGTLQGNTEAFF
cdr3_nt: TGTGCCAGCAGCGAGGGGACTTTACAGGGAAACACTGAAGCTTTCTTT
clone_size: NA
d_call: NA
j_call: TRBJ1-1
v_call: TRBV9

cdr3_aa: CASSSGTGPYSFFF
cdr3_nt: TGCGCCAGCAGCTCCGGGACAGGGCCCTACTCGTTTTTTTTT
clone_size: few
d_call: TRBD1
j_call: TRBJ1-5
v_call: TRBV5-1

cdr3_aa: CASSIGGGQKKLFF
cdr3_nt: TGTGCCAGTAGTATAGGGGGTGGACAGAAGAAACTGTTTTTT
clone_size: once
d_call: NA
j_call: TRBJ1-4
v_call: TRBV19

cdr3_aa: CASSLGPGLASTGELFF
cdr3_nt: TGTGCCAGCAGCTTGGGGCCGGGACTAGCGAGCACCGGGGAGCTGTTTTTT
clone_size: NA
d_call: TRBD2
j_call: TRBJ2-2
v_call: TRBV5-8

cdr3_aa: CASTRTSGSNQPQHF
cdr3_nt: TGTGCCAGTACCAGGACATCGGGAAGCAATCAGCCCCAGCATTTT
clone_size: once
d_call: NA
j_call: TRBJ1-5
v_call: TRBV19

cdr3_aa: CASSRTGQGVNEKLFF
cdr3_nt: TGCGCCAGCAGCCGAACGGGACAGGGAGTTAATGAAAAACTGTTTTTT
clone_size: NA
d_call: TRBD1
j_call: TRBJ1-4
v_call: TRBV4-1

cdr3_aa: CASSHQGVNQPQHF
cdr3_nt: TGTGCCAGCAGCCATCAGGGAGTTAATCAGCCCCAGCATTTT
clone_size: NA
d_call: NA
j_call: TRBJ1-5
v_call: TRBV7-9

cdr3_aa: CASSLGPSGNTDTQYF
cdr3_nt: TGTGCCAGCAGCCTAGGACCTAGCGGTAACACAGATACGCAGTATTTT
clone_size: NA
d_call: TRBD2
j_call: TRBJ2-3
v_call: TRBV9

cdr3_aa: CASTRTGVGYTF
cdr3_nt: TGTGCCAGCACCAGGACAGGGGTCGGCTACACCTTC
clone_size: NA
d_call: TRBD1
j_call: TRBJ1-2
v_call: TRBV2

cdr3_aa: CASSLSDGATYEKLFF
cdr3_nt: TGTGCCAGCTCACTGTCGGACGGAGCGACCTATGAAAAACTGTTTTTT
clone_size: NA
d_call: NA
j_call: TRBJ1-4
v_call: TRBV18

cdr3_aa: CASRTMGPGNTIYF
cdr3_nt: TGTGCCAGCAGAACCATGGGTCCTGGAAACACCATATATTTT
clone_size: NA
d_call: NA
j_call: TRBJ1-3
v_call: TRBV7-9

cdr3_aa: CASTQTGAVGYTF
cdr3_nt: TGTGCCAGCACCCAGACAGGGGCGGTTGGCTACACCTTC
clone_size: NA
d_call: TRBD1
j_call: TRBJ1-2
v_call: TRBV6-5

cdr3_aa: CASSSREGYQETQYF
cdr3_nt: TGTGCCAGCAGCTCCAGGGAGGGGTACCAAGAGACCCAGTACTTC
clone_size: NA
d_call: TRBD2
j_call: TRBJ2-5
v_call: TRBV7-9

cdr3_aa: CASSRAENPGNTIYF
cdr3_nt: TGTGCCAGCAGCCGTGCAGAAAACCCTGGAAACACCATATATTTT
clone_size: NA
d_call: NA
j_call: TRBJ1-3
v_call: TRBV14

cdr3_aa: CSALGEGYTF
cdr3_nt: TGCAGTGCTTTAGGTGAGGGCTACACCTTC
clone_size: NA
d_call: NA
j_call: TRBJ1-2
v_call: TRBV20-1

cdr3_aa: CASSSRSVTPGELFF
cdr3_nt: TGCGCCAGCAGTTCGAGGAGTGTCACTCCCGGGGAGCTGTTTTTT
clone_size: NA
d_call: NA
j_call: TRBJ2-2
v_call: TRBV5-1

cdr3_aa: CAISDQVAGGYNEQFF
cdr3_nt: TGTGCCATCAGTGATCAAGTCGCGGGGGGCTACAATGAGCAGTTCTTC
clone_size: NA
d_call: TRBD2
j_call: TRBJ2-1
v_call: TRBV10-3

cdr3_aa: CASTGFRDGDSPLHF
cdr3_nt: TGTGCCAGCACGGGGTTCCGGGACGGGGATTCACCCCTCCACTTT
clone_size: NA
d_call: NA
j_call: TRBJ1-6
v_call: TRBV27

cdr3_aa: CASSQQETQYF
cdr3_nt: TGTGCCAGCAGCCAACAAGAGACCCAGTACTTC
clone_size: NA
d_call: NA
j_call: TRBJ2-5
v_call: TRBV11-2

cdr3_aa: CASSLGSSIDYGYTF
cdr3_nt: TGTGCCAGCAGCTTGGGCAGCTCTATTGACTATGGCTACACCTTC
clone_size: NA
d_call: NA
j_call: TRBJ1-2
v_call: TRBV5-4

cdr3_aa: CASSLQGAYGYTF
cdr3_nt: TGTGCCAGCTCACTACAGGGGGCCTATGGCTACACCTTC
clone_size: NA
d_call: TRBD1
j_call: TRBJ1-2
v_call: TRBV18

cdr3_aa: CASSLFDRATYEQYF
cdr3_nt: TGTGCCAGCAGCCTATTCGACAGGGCTACCTACGAGCAGTACTTC
clone_size: NA
d_call: TRBD1
j_call: TRBJ2-7
v_call: TRBV7-2

cdr3_aa: CAWRGTGNNSPLHF
cdr3_nt: TGTGCCTGGAGGGGGACAGGGAATAATTCACCCCTCCACTTT
clone_size: NA
d_call: TRBD1
j_call: TRBJ1-6
v_call: TRBV30